This TCR beta chain came from a study of T cells in Graves' hyperthyroidism and ophthalmopathy. Template material for amplifying TCR beta CDR3 regions consisted of RNA transcripts. In the first-round RT-PCR of the TCR CDR3, the HTBI primer set was used. Each CDR3 protein gets one entry after TCRdb re-called the multiplex PCR reads with MiXCR. The sample carries hundreds of thousands of distinct CDR3 sequences, about 19% recorded once. The CDR3 runs to 13 residues. V was clipped by 7 bases and J by 6 bases, with 13 bases between them. Looked up from germline, CDR1 is SNHLY and CDR2 is FYNNEI. Study results and caveats: Ophthalmopathy cases were set apart from stable hyperthyroidism by a 13 V-J model.

This clonotype has at least ten counts. Its antigen is undetermined. The TCR was taken from a woman between 50 and 59 years old with Graves' hyperthyroidism that later progressed to Graves' ophthalmopathy. What was sequenced was blood. The chain has TRBV2 and TRBJ1-5; D uncertain. For the CDR3, the DNA is TGTGCCAGCAAAATGGGGATCTCTCAGCCCCAGCATTTT. It codes for CASKMGISQPQHF.